The T cell receptor (beta chain) described here comes from a study of T cells in women clearing cervical HPV infection. Study-level background: HLA type could not be excluded as a confounder. Study outcomes and limitations: Each sample's T-cell count was unknown, possibly confounding richness.

Average input was around 1,100 ng genomic DNA for immunoSEQ TCR beta CDR3 amplification. The table came from immunoSEQ multiplex PCR; TCRdb's copy has only in-frame clones and leaves some out. The repertoire table contains around 21,000 clones. Prevalent HPV16 infections were excluded; only incident single HPV16 infections included. Notes on this clone: The antigen is not known. Sequencing ends 3 residues short of the CDR3 end; the germline J gene provides the rest.

This CDR3 is 13 amino acids long. V was clipped by 7 bases and J by 2 bases, with 12 bases between them. Germline V lookup: CDR1 DFQATT, CDR2 SNEGSKA (reference sequence). The receptor was derived from a woman aged 18-70 years with a cervical HPV16 infection that either progressed to CIN3+ or cleared (not recorded which). The specimen was blood buffy coat. V is TRBV20-1 and J is TRBJ1-5, with D tentatively TRBD1 (6 bases). The CDR3: CSVRGGGNQPQHF. CDR3 bases read: TGCAGTGTCAGAGGGGGGGGCAATCAGCCC.